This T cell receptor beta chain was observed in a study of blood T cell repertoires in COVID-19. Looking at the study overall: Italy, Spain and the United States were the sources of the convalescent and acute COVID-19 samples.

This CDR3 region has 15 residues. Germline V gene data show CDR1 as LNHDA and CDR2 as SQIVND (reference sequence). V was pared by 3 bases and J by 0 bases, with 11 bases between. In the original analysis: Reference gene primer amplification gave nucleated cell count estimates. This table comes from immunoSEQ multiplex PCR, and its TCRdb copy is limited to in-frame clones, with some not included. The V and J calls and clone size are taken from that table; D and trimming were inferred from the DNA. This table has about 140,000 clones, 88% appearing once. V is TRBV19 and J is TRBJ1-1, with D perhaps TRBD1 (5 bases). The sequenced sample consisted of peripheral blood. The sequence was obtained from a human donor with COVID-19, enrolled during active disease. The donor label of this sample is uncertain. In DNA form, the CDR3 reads TGTGCCAGTAGTATGGGGGGTGACATGAACACTGAAGCTTTCTTT. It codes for CASSMGGDMNTEAFF.